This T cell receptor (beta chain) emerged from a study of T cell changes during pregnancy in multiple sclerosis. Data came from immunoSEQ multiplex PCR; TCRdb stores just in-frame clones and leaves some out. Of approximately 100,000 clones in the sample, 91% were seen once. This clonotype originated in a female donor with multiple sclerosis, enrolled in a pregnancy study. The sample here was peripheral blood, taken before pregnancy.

CDR3: CATSRSDRRGETQYF. Written as DNA, the CDR3 is TGTGCCACCAGCAGATCAGACAGGAGAGGAGAGACCCAGTACTTC. This chain connects TRBV15 to TRBJ2-5, with D perhaps TRBD1 (6 bases). Trimming removed 2 bases from V and 4 bases from J, with 14 bases in between. Germline CDR1 LNHNV, CDR2 YYDKDF (reference sequence). The CDR3 runs to 15 residues. Drawing the rest from reference TRBV15 and TRBJ2-5, the complete variable domain is DAMVIQNPRYQVTQFGKPVTLSCSQTLNHNVMYWYQQKSSQAPKLLFHYYDKDFNNEADTPDNFQSRRPNTSFCFLDIRSPGLGDTAMYLCATSRSDRRGETQYFGPGTRLLVL.